A selection of T cell receptor beta chains follows, all from one sample in a study of blood T cells in healthy people across ages. TCRdb recomputed calls from the 5' RACE reads with MiXCR, one row per CDR3 protein. The sample consists of roughly 930,000 distinct CDR3 sequences, roughly 50% of them appearing once. Sequenced: blood. The receptors were sampled from a man aged 30 to 45 in good health. Both conserved end residues are part of each CDR3. Each record gives: clone size, V gene, J gene, CDR3 protein. A row's size may be missing; if present it is once, few, many or a size class.

clone_size: few
v_call: TRBV12-3/TRBV12-4
j_call: TRBJ2-5
cdr3_aa: CASSLNGRYQETQYF

clone_size: few
v_call: TRBV10-3
j_call: TRBJ2-5
cdr3_aa: CAIATSGKETQYF

clone_size: NA
v_call: TRBV6-2/TRBV6-3
j_call: TRBJ1-5
cdr3_aa: CTSRTAPRTGDQPQHF

clone_size: NA
v_call: TRBV5-6
j_call: TRBJ2-7
cdr3_aa: CASRRTLDGGGYEQYF

clone_size: NA
v_call: TRBV29-1
j_call: TRBJ2-3
cdr3_aa: CSVDLADSRADTQYF

clone_size: NA
v_call: TRBV4-1
j_call: TRBJ1-2
cdr3_aa: CASSQGLHTYGYTF

clone_size: few
v_call: TRBV20-1
j_call: TRBJ2-3
cdr3_aa: CSAVIGRGVTSTDTQYF

clone_size: many
v_call: TRBV27
j_call: TRBJ2-5
cdr3_aa: CASSLSPGGRGETQYF

clone_size: NA
v_call: TRBV27
j_call: NA
cdr3_aa: CASSAHTGVRDKYYEQYF

clone_size: few
v_call: TRBV12-3/TRBV12-4
j_call: TRBJ1-1
cdr3_aa: CASSRTRKAEAFF

clone_size: many
v_call: TRBV13
j_call: TRBJ1-2
cdr3_aa: CASSRQDTNYGYTF

clone_size: NA
v_call: TRBV6-5
j_call: TRBJ1-1
cdr3_aa: CASSYSWPMDTEAFF

clone_size: NA
v_call: TRBV2
j_call: TRBJ1-5
cdr3_aa: CASRRETSNQPQHF

clone_size: NA
v_call: TRBV4-2
j_call: TRBJ2-3
cdr3_aa: CASRGPNPGRVTDTQYF

clone_size: NA
v_call: TRBV4-1
j_call: TRBJ1-4
cdr3_aa: CASSQGDRVGEKLFF

clone_size: once
v_call: TRBV6-2/TRBV6-3
j_call: TRBJ1-2
cdr3_aa: CASRYPGQGHYGYTF

clone_size: NA
v_call: TRBV6-2/TRBV6-3
j_call: TRBJ1-1
cdr3_aa: CASSLTESNTEAFF

clone_size: NA
v_call: TRBV7-2
j_call: TRBJ2-1
cdr3_aa: CASNSHRGNEQFF

clone_size: few
v_call: TRBV7-2
j_call: TRBJ1-1
cdr3_aa: CASSLAGTGVAEAFF

clone_size: NA
v_call: TRBV6-2/TRBV6-3
j_call: TRBJ2-1
cdr3_aa: CASTNFAALAGGNEQFF

clone_size: NA
v_call: TRBV6-5
j_call: TRBJ1-1
cdr3_aa: CASSYGGSNTEAFF

clone_size: NA
v_call: TRBV7-9
j_call: TRBJ1-1
cdr3_aa: CASSHPDRTEAFF

clone_size: few
v_call: TRBV6-5
j_call: TRBJ2-6
cdr3_aa: CASERSDSGANVLTF

clone_size: NA
v_call: TRBV9
j_call: TRBJ2-7
cdr3_aa: CASSVGTSIHEQYF

clone_size: NA
v_call: TRBV4-1
j_call: TRBJ2-3
cdr3_aa: CASSQVLRRGTQYF

clone_size: NA
v_call: TRBV20-1
j_call: TRBJ2-7
cdr3_aa: CSAANWGGAYEQYF

clone_size: NA
v_call: TRBV9
j_call: TRBJ2-4
cdr3_aa: CASSVGDSRGGQVGKNIQYF

clone_size: NA
v_call: TRBV5-5
j_call: TRBJ2-6
cdr3_aa: CASSLQVSGANVLTF

clone_size: once
v_call: TRBV6-6
j_call: TRBJ2-2
cdr3_aa: CASDSRGGELFF

clone_size: NA
v_call: TRBV27
j_call: NA
cdr3_aa: CASSLERDRGSEQYF

clone_size: few
v_call: TRBV28
j_call: TRBJ2-1
cdr3_aa: CASSDTEMLYNEQFF

clone_size: NA
v_call: TRBV30
j_call: TRBJ1-4
cdr3_aa: CAWSGGGVEKLFF

clone_size: NA
v_call: TRBV10-3
j_call: TRBJ2-7
cdr3_aa: CAISAGREQYF

clone_size: many
v_call: TRBV20-1
j_call: TRBJ2-1
cdr3_aa: CSAPGQSSYNEQFF

clone_size: once
v_call: TRBV9
j_call: TRBJ2-2
cdr3_aa: CASSVEARINTGELFF

clone_size: NA
v_call: TRBV24-1
j_call: TRBJ1-5
cdr3_aa: CATSDGGGNQPQHF

clone_size: NA
v_call: TRBV5-5
j_call: TRBJ1-2
cdr3_aa: CASSTRDTTNYGYTF

clone_size: NA
v_call: TRBV5-6
j_call: TRBJ2-1
cdr3_aa: CASSLETVGSYNEQFF